This TCR beta chain was recorded in a study of regulatory T cells in long-lasting Graves disease. Time point meaning: persistent/refractory GD, antithyroid drugs over 5 years with positive TRAb. Construction of the TCR library relied on RNA isolated from PBMCs. J was trimmed by 8 bases and V by 0 bases; bases with no gene match: 3. This CDR3 is 15 amino acids long. CDR1 and CDR2 (germline): PRHDT, FYEKMQ (reference sequence). This clonotype was counted a few times. The TCR beta library used iRepertoire HTBI primers with Arm-PCR amplification of CDR3. TCRdb re-analysed the multiplex PCR reads in MiXCR, keeping a single row per CDR3 protein. There are fewer than 450,000 distinct CDR3 sequences in the sample; around 20% occur only once, and less than 25% lies in the top ten.

V gene TRBV13 combines with J gene TRBJ1-6; 8 nucleotides align to TRBD1. This clonotype was obtained from a female donor with Graves disease. Sequences were derived from peripheral blood mononuclear cells (PBMCs), sampled when the disease was refractory, from a patient treated with antithyroid drugs. CDR3 in DNA: TGTGCCAGCAGCTTAGGGGACAGGGATTATTCACCCCTCCACTTT. It encodes CASSLGDRDYSPLHF.